This T cell receptor beta chain emerged from a study of blood T cell repertoires in COVID-19. Overall study context: Some COVID-19 samples were acute and others convalescent; all came from the United States, Italy and Spain.

Repertoires were generated with immunoSEQ multiplex PCR, while TCRdb's copy carries only in-frame clones and drops some. The sample includes more than 100,000 clones, about nine tenths seen only once; the top ten take 4% to 5.5%. Losses at the gene ends were 4 bases for V and 2 bases for J; bases not matched to a gene: 6. The CDR3 covers 15 residues. Germline CDR1 and CDR2: SGHRS and YFSETQ. This clonotype originated in a man aged 35 to 55 with acute or convalescent COVID-19. Material for sequencing was peripheral blood. J is TRBJ2-7 and V is TRBV5-1, with TRBD1 matching over 10 bases. As DNA, the CDR3 is TGCGCCAGCAGCCCCCGACAGGGGGCGACCTACGAGCAGTACTTC. Translated, it gives CASSPRQGATYEQYF.